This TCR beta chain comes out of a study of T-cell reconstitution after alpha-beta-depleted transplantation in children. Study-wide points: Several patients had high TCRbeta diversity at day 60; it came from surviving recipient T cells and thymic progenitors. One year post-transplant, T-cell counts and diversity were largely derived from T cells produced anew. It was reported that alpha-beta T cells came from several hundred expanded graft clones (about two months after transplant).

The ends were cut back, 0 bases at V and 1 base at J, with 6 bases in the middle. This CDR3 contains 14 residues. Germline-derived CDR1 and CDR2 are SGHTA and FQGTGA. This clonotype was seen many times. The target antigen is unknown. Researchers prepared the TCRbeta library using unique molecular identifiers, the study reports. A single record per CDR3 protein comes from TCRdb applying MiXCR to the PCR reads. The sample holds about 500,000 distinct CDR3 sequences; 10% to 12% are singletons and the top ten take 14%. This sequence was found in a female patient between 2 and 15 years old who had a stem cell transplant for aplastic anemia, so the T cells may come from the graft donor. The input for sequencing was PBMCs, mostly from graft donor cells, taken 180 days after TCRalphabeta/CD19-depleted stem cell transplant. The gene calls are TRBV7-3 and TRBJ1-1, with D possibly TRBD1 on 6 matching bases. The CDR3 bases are TGTGCCAGCAGCTTAACAGGGGGGAACACTGAAGCTTTCTTT. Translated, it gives CASSLTGGNTEAFF.